This is a list of T cell receptor beta chains from one sample in a study of T cells after yellow fever vaccination. TCRdb recomputed calls from the 5' RACE reads with MiXCR, one row per CDR3 protein. Of 200,000 to 250,000 distinct CDR3 sequences listed, roughly 3.3% are singletons. The sequencing used CD4+ T cells sorted from PBMCs, collected 10 days after the yellow fever booster vaccination. The receptors were sampled from a young man who received the YFV17D yellow fever vaccine. Both conserved end residues are part of each CDR3. D genes are given only for firm matches. Some rows mark clone size as missing; the rest say once, few, many or name a class of expanded clone.

v_call	j_call	clone_size	d_call	cdr3_nt	cdr3_aa
TRBV7-9	TRBJ1-2	many	TRBD1	TGTGCCAGCAGCTCCGACAGGGGGCAAGGCGAAGCGAACTATGGCTACACCTTC	CASSSDRGQGEANYGYTF
TRBV7-2	TRBJ2-7	NA	NA	TGTGCCAGCAGCTTAGAAGATGCCGGGAGCGAGCAGTACTTC	CASSLEDAGSEQYF
TRBV5-5	TRBJ2-1	NA	NA	TGTGCCAGCAGCTTGGAGGGGAACACTAGGAATGAGCAGTTCTTC	CASSLEGNTRNEQFF
TRBV12-3/TRBV12-4	TRBJ2-3	few	NA	TGTGCCAGCAGTTTCCGGCCAGATTCGGGGGATACGCAGTATTTT	CASSFRPDSGDTQYF
TRBV5-1	TRBJ2-6	NA	NA	TGCGCCAGCACGGACAGCTCTGGGGCCAACGTCCTGACTTTC	CASTDSSGANVLTF
TRBV6-2/TRBV6-3	TRBJ1-1	many	NA	TGTGCCAGCAGTTACACTGAGGGTGACACTGAAGCTTTCTTT	CASSYTEGDTEAFF
TRBV19	TRBJ2-1	NA	NA	TGTGCCAGTAGACAGTTCGATGGCTCATACAATGAGCAGTTCTTC	CASRQFDGSYNEQFF
TRBV18	TRBJ1-2	few	TRBD1	TGTGCCAGCTCACCCATCTCCGGGACAGGGGCCTCCTCGTGGGGCTACACCTTC	CASSPISGTGASSWGYTF
TRBV5-1	TRBJ2-5	NA	TRBD1	TGCGCCAGCAGCTTGGAGGCAGGCAGGGGGCTGGAGACCCAGTACTTC	CASSLEAGRGLETQYF
TRBV7-2	TRBJ1-1	few	NA	TGTGCCAGCAGCTTACAGGGTTCTGGAAACACTGAAGCTTTCTTT	CASSLQGSGNTEAFF
TRBV3-1	TRBJ2-1	many	TRBD1	TGTGCCAGCAGCCGGACAGGAGATGAGCAGTTCTTC	CASSRTGDEQFF
TRBV15	TRBJ2-5	NA	TRBD2	TGTGCCACCAGCAGAGGCGGGGGGGCCGTAGGAGAGACCCAGTACTTC	CATSRGGGAVGETQYF
TRBV2	TRBJ1-5	many	NA	TGTGCCAGCAATGATTTTGGCAATCAGCCCCAGCATTTT	CASNDFGNQPQHF
TRBV2	TRBJ2-5	many	NA	TGTGCCAGCAGTTTGGACCAACCAGGGGAGACCCAGTACTTC	CASSLDQPGETQYF
TRBV28	TRBJ1-6	NA	NA	TGTGCCAGCAGTTTGACCTTAGCACCCCTCCACTTT	CASSLTLAPLHF
TRBV2	TRBJ1-2	NA	TRBD1	TGTGCCAGCAGTCCGGGACAGACCTCCTATGGCTACACCTTC	CASSPGQTSYGYTF
TRBV4-1	TRBJ2-5	few	NA	TGCGCCAGCAGCCAAGTAGACAGAGAAGAGACCCAGTACTTC	CASSQVDREETQYF
TRBV7-3	TRBJ1-2	few	NA	TGTGCCAGCAGCTTATCCGGGGGCCCAGATGGCTACACCTTC	CASSLSGGPDGYTF
TRBV2	TRBJ1-2	NA	TRBD1	TGTGCCAGCAGTGTGGGACAGGGACTCTATGGCTACACCTTC	CASSVGQGLYGYTF
TRBV21-1	TRBJ2-7	few	NA	TGTGCCAGCAGCTCCTATGACAGGTCTTTGATCAGTGAGCAGTACTTC	CASSSYDRSLISEQYF
TRBV4-1	TRBJ1-1	NA	NA	TGCGCCAGCAGCCAAAGGGGGGGGAGGAGAATGAACACTGAAGCTTTCTTT	CASSQRGGRRMNTEAFF
TRBV30	TRBJ2-2	many	NA	TGTGCCTGGGCCCGCGGGGGCTTCGACACCGGGGAGCTGTTTTTT	CAWARGGFDTGELFF
TRBV7-3	TRBJ2-3	many	TRBD2	TGTGCCAGCAGCCGAGATGGGACTAGCGGTTCAGATACGCAGTATTTT	CASSRDGTSGSDTQYF
TRBV7-9	TRBJ1-2	many	TRBD1	TGTGCCAGCAGTCGCTGGGACAGCTATGGCTACACCTTC	CASSRWDSYGYTF
TRBV20-1	TRBJ1-5	many	NA	TGCAGTGCTAGAGCTGGTGCAGTTAGCAATCAGCCCCAGCATTTT	CSARAGAVSNQPQHF
TRBV9	TRBJ1-1	few	NA	TGTGCCAGCAGCGCTCGAGGGGGAGTCACTGAAGCTTTCTTT	CASSARGGVTEAFF
TRBV14	TRBJ2-5	few	NA	TGTGCCAGCAGCCAAACCAGCTTCCAAGAGACCCAGTACTTC	CASSQTSFQETQYF
TRBV9	TRBJ1-2	many	TRBD1	TGTGCCAGCAGCCCTGGACAGGGTTCCGGAATCTACACCTTC	CASSPGQGSGIYTF
TRBV20-1	TRBJ2-3	NA	TRBD2	TGCAGTGCTAGAGACCCCCTGGCTAGCGGGGGGGCAGGAAGAGATACGCAGTATTTT	CSARDPLASGGAGRDTQYF
TRBV5-1	TRBJ2-5	NA	NA	TGCGCCAGCAGCTTGCCCAGGGAAGAGACCCAGTACTTC	CASSLPREETQYF
TRBV20-1	TRBJ2-5	NA	NA	TGCAGTGCTAGTAGCTCGGGGGCCGGTTCTTTACTCCAAGAGACCCAGTACTTC	CSASSSGAGSLLQETQYF
TRBV5-1	TRBJ1-1	NA	NA	TGCGCCAGCAGCAACAGGGAGGGCATGAACACTGAAGCTTTCTTT	CASSNREGMNTEAFF